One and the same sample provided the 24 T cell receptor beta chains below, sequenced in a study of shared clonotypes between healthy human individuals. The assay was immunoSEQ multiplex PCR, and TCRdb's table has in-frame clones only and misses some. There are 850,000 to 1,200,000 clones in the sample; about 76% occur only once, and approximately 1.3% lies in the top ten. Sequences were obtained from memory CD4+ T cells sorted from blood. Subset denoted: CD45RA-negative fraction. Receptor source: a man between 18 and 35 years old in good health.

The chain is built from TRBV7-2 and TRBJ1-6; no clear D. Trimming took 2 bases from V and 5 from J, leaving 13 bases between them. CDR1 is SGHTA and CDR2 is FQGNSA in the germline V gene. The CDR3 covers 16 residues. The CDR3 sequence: CASSLTYSLNNSPLHF. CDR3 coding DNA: TGTGCCAGCAGCTTAACCTACAGTTTAAATAATTCACCCCTCCACTTT.

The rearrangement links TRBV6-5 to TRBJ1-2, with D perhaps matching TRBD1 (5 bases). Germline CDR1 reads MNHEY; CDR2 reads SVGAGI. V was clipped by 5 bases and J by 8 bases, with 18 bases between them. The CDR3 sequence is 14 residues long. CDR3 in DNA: TGTGCCAGCAGTCTTACATACCAGGGACGCGGCTACACCTTC. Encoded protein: CASSLTYQGRGYTF.

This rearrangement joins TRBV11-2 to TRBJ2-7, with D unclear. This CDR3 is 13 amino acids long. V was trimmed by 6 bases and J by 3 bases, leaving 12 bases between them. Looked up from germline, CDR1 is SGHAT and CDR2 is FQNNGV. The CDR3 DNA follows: TGTGCCAGCAGTTTCCTCCATGGCTACGAGCAGTACTTC. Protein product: CASSFLHGYEQYF.

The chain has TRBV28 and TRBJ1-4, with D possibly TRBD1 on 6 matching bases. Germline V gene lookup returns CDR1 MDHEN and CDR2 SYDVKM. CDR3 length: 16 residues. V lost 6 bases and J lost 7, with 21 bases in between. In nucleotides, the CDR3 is TGTGCCAGCAGCCTCTTTAAGGGGGGCAGGGGTGAAAAACTGTTTTTT. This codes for CASSLFKGGRGEKLFF.

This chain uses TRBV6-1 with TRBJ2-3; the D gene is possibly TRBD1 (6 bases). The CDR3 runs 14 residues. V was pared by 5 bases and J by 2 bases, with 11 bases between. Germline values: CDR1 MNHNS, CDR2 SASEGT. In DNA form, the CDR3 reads TGTGCCAGCAGTCCGGGACATATCACAGATACGCAGTATTTT. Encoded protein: CASSPGHITDTQYF.

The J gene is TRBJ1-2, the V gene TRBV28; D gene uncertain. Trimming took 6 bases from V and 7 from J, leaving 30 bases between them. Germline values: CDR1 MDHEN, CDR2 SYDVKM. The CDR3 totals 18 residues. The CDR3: CASRIGPERVGRDGGYTF. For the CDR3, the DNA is TGTGCCAGCAGAATTGGACCCGAAAGGGTCGGTCGGGATGGTGGCTACACCTTC.

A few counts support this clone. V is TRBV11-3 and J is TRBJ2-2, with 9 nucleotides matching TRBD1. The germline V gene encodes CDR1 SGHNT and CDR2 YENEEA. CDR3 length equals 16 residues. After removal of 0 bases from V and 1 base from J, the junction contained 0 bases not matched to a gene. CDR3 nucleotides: TGTGCCAGCAGCTTAGAGGACAGGGGGAACACCGGGGAGCTGTTTTTT. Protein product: CASSLEDRGNTGELFF.

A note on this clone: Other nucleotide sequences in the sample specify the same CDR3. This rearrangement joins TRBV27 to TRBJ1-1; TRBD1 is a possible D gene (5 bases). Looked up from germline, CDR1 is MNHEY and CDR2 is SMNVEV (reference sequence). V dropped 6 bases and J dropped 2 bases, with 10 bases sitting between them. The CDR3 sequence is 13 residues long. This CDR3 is CASRKTGNTEAFF. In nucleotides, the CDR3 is TGTGCCAGCAGGAAAACAGGAAACACTGAAGCTTTCTTT.

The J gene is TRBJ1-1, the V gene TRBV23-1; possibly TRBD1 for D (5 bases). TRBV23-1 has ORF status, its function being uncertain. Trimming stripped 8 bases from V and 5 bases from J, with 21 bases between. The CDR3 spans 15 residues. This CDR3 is CASGLDIWGKTEAFF. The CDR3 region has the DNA TGCGCCAGCGGCCTGGACATATGGGGGAAGACTGAAGCTTTCTTT.

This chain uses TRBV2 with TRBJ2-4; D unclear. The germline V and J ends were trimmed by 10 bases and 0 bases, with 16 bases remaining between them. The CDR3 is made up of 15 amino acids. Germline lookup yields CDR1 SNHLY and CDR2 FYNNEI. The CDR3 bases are TGTGCCACCACTACATCCTCAATAGCCAAAAACATTCAGTACTTC. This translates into CATTTSSIAKNIQYF.

The CDR3 region has the DNA TGTGCCAGCGGACCGGGACTAGCAAGCGAAGAGACCCAGTACTTC. This sequence encodes CASGPGLASEETQYF. V usage is TRBV7-3 and J usage is TRBJ2-5; 9 bases map to TRBD2. In germline, CDR1 is SGHTA, CDR2 FQGTGA. Unmatched junction bases numbered 10, after V lost 8 bases and J lost 3 bases. This CDR3 has 15 amino acids.

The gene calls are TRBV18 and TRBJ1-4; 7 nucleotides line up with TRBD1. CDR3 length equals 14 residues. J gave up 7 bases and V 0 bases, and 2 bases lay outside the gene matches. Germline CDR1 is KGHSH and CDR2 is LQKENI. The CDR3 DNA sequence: TGTGCCAGCTCACCACCGACAGGGCCTGAAAAACTGTTTTTT. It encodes CASSPPTGPEKLFF.

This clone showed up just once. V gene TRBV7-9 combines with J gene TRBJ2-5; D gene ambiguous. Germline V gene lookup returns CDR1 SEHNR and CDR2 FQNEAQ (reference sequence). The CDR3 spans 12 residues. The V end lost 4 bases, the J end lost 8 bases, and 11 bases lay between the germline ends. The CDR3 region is CASSSDIRTQYF. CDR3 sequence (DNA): TGTGCCAGCAGCTCTGACATCCGAACCCAGTACTTC.

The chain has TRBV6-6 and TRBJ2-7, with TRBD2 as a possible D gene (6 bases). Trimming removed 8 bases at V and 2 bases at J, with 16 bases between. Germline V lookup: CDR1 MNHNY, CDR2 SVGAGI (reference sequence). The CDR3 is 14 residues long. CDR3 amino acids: CASDENGLTYEQYF. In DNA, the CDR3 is TGTGCCAGCGACGAAAACGGACTAACCTACGAGCAGTACTTC.

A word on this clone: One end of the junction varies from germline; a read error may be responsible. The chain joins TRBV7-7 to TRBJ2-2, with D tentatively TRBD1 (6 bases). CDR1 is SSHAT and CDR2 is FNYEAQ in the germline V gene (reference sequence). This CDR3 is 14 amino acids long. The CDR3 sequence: CASSRGQITGELFF. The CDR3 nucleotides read TGTGCTAGCAGCCGAGGACAGATCACCGGGGAGCTGTTTTTT.

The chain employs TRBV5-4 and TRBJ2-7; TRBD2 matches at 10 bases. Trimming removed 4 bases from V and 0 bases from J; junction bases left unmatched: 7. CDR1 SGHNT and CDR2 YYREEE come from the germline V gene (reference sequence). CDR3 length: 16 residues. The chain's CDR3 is CASSGSSGGLSYEQYF. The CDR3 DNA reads TGTGCCAGCAGCGGATCTAGCGGGGGCCTCTCCTACGAGCAGTACTTC.

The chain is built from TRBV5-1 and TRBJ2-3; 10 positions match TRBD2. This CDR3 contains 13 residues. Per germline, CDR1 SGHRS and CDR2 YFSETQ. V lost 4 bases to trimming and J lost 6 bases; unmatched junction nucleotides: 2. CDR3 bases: TGCGCCAGCAGCATTAGCGGGAGGGATACGCAGTATTTT. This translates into CASSISGRDTQYF. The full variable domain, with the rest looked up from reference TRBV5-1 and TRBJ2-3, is KAGVTQTPRYLIKTRGQQVTLSCSPISGHRSVSWYQQTPGQGLQFLFEYFSETQRNKGNFPGRFSGRQFSNSRSEMNVSTLELGDSALYLCASSISGRDTQYFGPGTRLTVL.

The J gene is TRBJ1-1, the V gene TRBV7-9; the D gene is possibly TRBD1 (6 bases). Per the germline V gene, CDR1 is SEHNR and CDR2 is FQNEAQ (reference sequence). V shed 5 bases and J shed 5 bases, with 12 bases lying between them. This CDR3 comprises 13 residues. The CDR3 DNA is TGTGCCAGCAGCCCCCAGGGGCTAACTGAAGCTTTCTTT. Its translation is CASSPQGLTEAFF.

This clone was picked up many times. The CDR3: CASSYKRGTDTQYF. CDR3 bases: TGTGCCAGCAGTTACAAGCGCGGCACAGATACGCAGTATTTT. This rearrangement joins TRBV6-5 to TRBJ2-3; D uncertain. The ends were cut back, 2 bases at V and 1 base at J, with 7 bases in the middle. The CDR3 is made up of 14 amino acids. The germline gives CDR1 MNHEY, CDR2 SVGAGI.

DNA of the CDR3: TGTGCCAGCAGTTTTGCGGCGGGGGGGGGTCTAGAGACCCAGTACTTC. This encodes CASSFAAGGGLETQYF. The chain recombines TRBV28 with TRBJ2-5, with TRBD2 matching 9 bases. CDR1 and CDR2 (germline): MDHEN, SYDVKM. This CDR3 is 16 amino acids long. Unmatched junction bases numbered 9, after V lost 3 bases and J lost 4 bases.

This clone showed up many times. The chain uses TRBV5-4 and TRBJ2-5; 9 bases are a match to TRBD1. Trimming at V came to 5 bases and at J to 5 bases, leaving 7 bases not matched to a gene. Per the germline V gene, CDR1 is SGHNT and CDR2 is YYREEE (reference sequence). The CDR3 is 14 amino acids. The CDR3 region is CASSQNRGLETQYF. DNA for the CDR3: TGTGCCAGCAGTCAAAACAGGGGGCTGGAGACCCAGTACTTC.

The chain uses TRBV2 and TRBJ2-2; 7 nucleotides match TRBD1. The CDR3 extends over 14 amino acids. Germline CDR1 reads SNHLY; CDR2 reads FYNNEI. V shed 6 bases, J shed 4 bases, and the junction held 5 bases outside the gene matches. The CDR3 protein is CASRAGGLTGELFF. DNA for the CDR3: TGTGCCAGCAGGGCAGGGGGTCTCACCGGGGAGCTGTTTTTT.

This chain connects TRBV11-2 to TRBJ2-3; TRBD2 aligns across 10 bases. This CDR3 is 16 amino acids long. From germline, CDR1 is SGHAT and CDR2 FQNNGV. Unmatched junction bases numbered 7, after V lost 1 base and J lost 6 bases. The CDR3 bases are TGTGCCAGCAGCTTAGGGTTCGGGACTAGCGTCGATACGCAGTATTTT. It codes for CASSLGFGTSVDTQYF.

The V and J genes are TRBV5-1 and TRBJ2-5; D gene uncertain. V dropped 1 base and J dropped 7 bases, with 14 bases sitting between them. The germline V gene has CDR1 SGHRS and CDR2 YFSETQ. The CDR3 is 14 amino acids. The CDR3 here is CASSLREGSGTQYF. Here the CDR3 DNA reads TGCGCCAGCAGCTTGAGGGAAGGGTCGGGGACCCAGTACTTC.